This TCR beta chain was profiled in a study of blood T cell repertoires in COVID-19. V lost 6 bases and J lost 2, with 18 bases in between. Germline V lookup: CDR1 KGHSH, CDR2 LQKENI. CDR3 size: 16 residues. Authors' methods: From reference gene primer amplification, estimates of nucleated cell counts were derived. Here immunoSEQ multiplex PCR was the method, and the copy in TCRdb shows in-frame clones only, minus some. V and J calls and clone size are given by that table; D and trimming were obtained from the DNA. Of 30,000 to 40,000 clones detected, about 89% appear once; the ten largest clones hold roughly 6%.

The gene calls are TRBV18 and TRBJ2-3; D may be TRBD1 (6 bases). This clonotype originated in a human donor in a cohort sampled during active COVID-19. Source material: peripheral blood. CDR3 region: CASSNRRDTYTDTQYF. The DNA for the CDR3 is TGTGCCAGCTCTAACCGTCGGGACACCTACACAGATACGCAGTATTTT.